The 11 T cell receptor beta chains presented below share a single source sample, sequenced in a study of T cell repertoires in cytomegalovirus infection (dated by TCRdb to the late 2010s). Their specific antigens are unknown. The treatment or condition label here, explained by the study, means: in vitro stimulation with specific CMV peptide epitopes to enrich CMV-specific T cells. Sequencing relied on an Illumina HiSeq 1500. The public reads were reprocessed in TCRdb via fastp at Q25 and MiXCR, keeping in-frame beta chains. Each CDR3 protein gets just one entry, which takes the most common genes and DNA from the rows behind it. In all, the sample holds over 250,000 distinct CDR3 sequences, and 20% to 25% of those were seen once. The ten largest clones capture roughly a fifth of the sample. Sequencing used cultured PBMCs, obtained from culture after CMV antigen stimulation. Receptors were obtained from a human donor in good health (CMV status not recorded). Some clones in this sample may be carry-over from other donors' samples.

Notes on this clonotype: It may be a read error: a sequence one base away is much more abundant. The gene calls are TRBV28 and TRBJ1-2, with a tentative D call TRBD1 (6 bases). Germline CDR1 is MDHEN and CDR2 is SYDVKM. Trimming removed 5 bases at V and 0 bases at J, with 13 bases between. The CDR3 loop spans 15 amino acids. CDR3 nucleotide sequence: TGTGCCAGCAGTCTCGGGACACAGACTAACTATGGCTACACCTTC. Translation gives CASSLGTQTNYGYTF.

The chain combines TRBV29-1 with TRBJ2-3, with D perhaps matching TRBD1 (5 bases). The CDR3 contains 12 residues. CDR1 and CDR2 from the germline V gene are SQVTM and ANQGSEA. V lost 7 bases to trimming and J lost 0 bases, with 8 bases between them. The CDR3 reads CSGQTSTDTQYF. In DNA form, the CDR3 reads TGCAGCGGACAGACTAGCACAGATACGCAGTATTTT.

This clonotype was observed at least ten times. The chain links TRBV7-2 to TRBJ2-6; a weak D match, TRBD1 (5 bases). Trimming removed 6 bases from V and 0 bases from J, with 12 bases in between. This CDR3 contains 16 residues. CDR1 is SGHTA, CDR2 FQGNSA, per germline. The CDR3 spells CASRVGQASGANVLTF. CDR3 sequence (DNA): TGTGCCAGCAGGGTGGGGCAGGCCTCTGGGGCCAACGTCCTGACTTTC. The entire variable domain, with the rest obtained from reference TRBV7-2 and TRBJ2-6, is as follows: GAGVSQSPSNKVTEKGKDVELRCDPISGHTALYWYRQSLGQGLEFLIYFQGNSAPDKSGLPSDRFSAERTGGSVSTLTIQRTQQEDSAVYLCASRVGQASGANVLTFGAGSRLTVL.

This clonotype came up a few times. DNA of the CDR3: TGTGCCAGCATGCGGACTAGCTCTTCGTACGAGCAGTACTTC. Amino acids: CASMRTSSSYEQYF. This sequence joins TRBV28 and TRBJ2-7; 8 nucleotides line up with TRBD2. Trimming at V came to 7 bases and at J to 4 bases, leaving 9 bases not matched to a gene. The V gene's germline CDR1 is MDHEN and CDR2 SYDVKM. This CDR3 has 14 residues.

The rearrangement links TRBV13 to TRBJ1-5; TRBD1 aligns across 8 bases. The length of the CDR3 is 14 residues. Trimming cost V 3 bases and J 7 bases; bases outside gene matches: 5. Germline loops: CDR1 PRHDT, CDR2 FYEKMQ (reference sequence). In DNA, the CDR3 is TGTGCCAGCAGCTTCGGACAGGGCAGACAGCCCCAGCATTTT. Translated: CASSFGQGRQPQHF.

This clonotype has a count of ten or more. The V and J genes are TRBV7-2 and TRBJ1-1; D gene unclear. In germline, CDR1 is SGHTA, CDR2 FQGNSA. This CDR3 has 12 residues. The V gene lost 3 bases and the J gene lost 5 bases, with 7 bases spanning the gap. In nucleotides, the CDR3 is TGTGCCAGCAGCTTGCGGGGTACTGAAGCTTTCTTT. It encodes CASSLRGTEAFF.

The rearrangement links TRBV29-1 to TRBJ2-1; D is perhaps TRBD1 or TRBD2 (5 bases each). V lost 4 bases and J 2 bases, leaving 12 bases between the germline ends. The CDR3 extends over 14 amino acids. Germline CDR1 reads SQVTM; CDR2 reads ANQGSEA. In DNA form, the CDR3 reads TGCAGCGTTGGCGAGGGGATCGCCTACAATGAGCAGTTCTTC. Translation: CSVGEGIAYNEQFF.

Ten or more counts support this clonotype. The chain carries TRBV27 and TRBJ2-1, with TRBD2 matching over 10 bases. J lost 8 bases, V lost 0 bases, and 7 bases had no gene match. CDR1 is MNHEY, CDR2 SMNVEV, per germline (reference sequence). The CDR3 spans 16 residues. The CDR3 coding sequence is TGTGCCAGCAGTTTATCGATGAGCGGGAGGGAACATGAGCAGTTCTTC. It codes for CASSLSMSGREHEQFF.

With regard to this clonotype: This likely comes from a read error, as the CDR3 has no conserved phenylalanine or tryptophan at its end. This sequence joins TRBV19 and TRBJ1-5; 10 positions agree with TRBD1. The CDR3 sequence is 14 residues long. Germline CDR1 is LNHDA and CDR2 is SQIVND (reference sequence). The V gene end was trimmed by 3 bases and the J gene end by 6 bases; junction bases not matched to a gene: 2. The CDR3 sequence is CASSMTGGRQPQHL. The CDR3 DNA reads as TGTGCCAGTAGTATGACAGGGGGCCGTCAGCCCCAGCATTTA.

This clonotype was detected many times. This chain connects TRBV6-1 to TRBJ2-7; a weak D match, TRBD1 (5 bases). Trimming removed 7 bases at V and 5 bases at J, with 18 bases between. Germline lookup yields CDR1 MNHNS and CDR2 SASEGT. The CDR3 spans 14 residues. The CDR3 is CASTRALERNEQYF. The CDR3 DNA follows: TGTGCCAGCACCAGGGCCCTCGAGAGGAACGAGCAGTACTTC.

The chain joins TRBV12-3 or TRBV12-4 to TRBJ1-1, with 11 bases aligning to TRBD1. V dropped 6 bases and J dropped 8; count of bases not matched to a gene: 8. The CDR3 runs to 14 residues. The CDR3 DNA sequence: TGTGCCAGCAGCCCAAGGACAGGGGGCTTCGAAGCTTTCTTT. It specifies CASSPRTGGFEAFF.